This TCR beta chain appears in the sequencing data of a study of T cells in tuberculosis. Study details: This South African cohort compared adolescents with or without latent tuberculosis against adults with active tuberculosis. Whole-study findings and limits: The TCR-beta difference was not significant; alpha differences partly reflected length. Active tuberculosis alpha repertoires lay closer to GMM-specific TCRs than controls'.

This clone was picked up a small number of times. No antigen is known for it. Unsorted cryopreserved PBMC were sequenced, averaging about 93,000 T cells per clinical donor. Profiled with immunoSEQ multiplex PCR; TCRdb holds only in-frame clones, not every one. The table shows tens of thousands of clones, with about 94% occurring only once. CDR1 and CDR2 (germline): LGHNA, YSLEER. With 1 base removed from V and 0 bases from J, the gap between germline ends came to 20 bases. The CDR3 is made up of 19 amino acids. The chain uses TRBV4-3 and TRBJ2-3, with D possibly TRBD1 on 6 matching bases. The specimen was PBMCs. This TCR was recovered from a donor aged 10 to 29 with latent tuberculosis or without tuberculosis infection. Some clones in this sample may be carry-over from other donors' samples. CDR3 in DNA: TGCGCCAGCAGCCAAGGACGGGCTGGGGGCGGGTGGAGCACAGATACGCAGTATTTT. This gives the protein CASSQGRAGGGWSTDTQYF.